These 3 T cell receptor beta chains share one sample of origin, sequenced in a study of T cells in Graves' hyperthyroidism and ophthalmopathy. Amplification targeted TCR beta CDR3 regions from RNA transcripts. Researchers ran a first-round RT-PCR on the TCR CDR3 using the HTBI primer set. Via MiXCR, TCRdb re-called the multiplex PCR reads, giving one row per CDR3 protein. The data show roughly 170,000 distinct CDR3 sequences, about 17% seen once. The sample was blood. Receptor source: a woman in her forties or fifties with Graves' hyperthyroidism.

This rearrangement joins TRBV2 to TRBJ1-5, with 7 bases lining up with TRBD1. Per germline, CDR1 SNHLY and CDR2 FYNNEI. V was clipped by 2 bases and J by 0 bases; unmatched bases: 4. The CDR3 is 16 amino acids. CDR3 amino acids: CASSELTGRSNQPQHF. CDR3 coding DNA: TGTGCCAGCAGTGAACTGACAGGGCGTAGCAATCAGCCCCAGCATTTT.

This clonotype was seen many times. This chain joins TRBV13 and TRBJ1-4; D gene uncertain. The CDR3 has 15 amino acids. CDR1 and CDR2 from the germline V gene are PRHDT and FYEKMQ (reference sequence). Trimming removed 4 bases at V and 8 bases at J, with 17 bases between. This CDR3 is CASSSGVLGGEKLFF. CDR3 bases: TGTGCCAGCAGCTCAGGAGTCCTCGGTGGGGAAAAACTGTTTTTT.

In this sample, this clonotype turned up once. V usage is TRBV7-9 and J usage is TRBJ2-3; 7 bases fit TRBD2. Unmatched junction bases numbered 10, after V lost 3 bases and J lost 4 bases. From germline, CDR1 is SEHNR and CDR2 FQNEAQ (reference sequence). This CDR3 has 16 amino acids. The DNA of the CDR3 is TGTGCCAGCAGCTTGGGCGGGGCGGGAGTGGCAGATACGCAGTATTTT. Translation: CASSLGGAGVADTQYF.